These 32 T cell receptor beta chains were all obtained from the same sample, sequenced in a study of blood T cells in healthy people across ages. A sample-barcoded 5' primer and a J-beta primer mix were used in a second PCR of roughly 6 to 11 cycles. TCRdb re-derived calls from the 5' RACE reads in MiXCR, one entry per CDR3 protein. Of about 780,000 distinct CDR3 sequences in the sample, about half were seen once. Sequencing input: blood. Receptors were obtained from a man at least 80 years old in good health.

The chain recombines TRBV28 with TRBJ2-1; maybe TRBD1 (7 bases). Germline lookup yields CDR1 MDHEN and CDR2 SYDVKM. The V and J ends lost 6 bases and 0 bases respectively, with 15 bases between them. The CDR3 length is 16 residues. CDR3 amino acids: CASRAAGQRSYNEQFF. CDR3 DNA sequence: TGTGCCAGCAGGGCCGCGGGACAGCGCTCCTACAATGAGCAGTTCTTC.

The chain carries TRBV7-2 and TRBJ1-6; perhaps TRBD1 as D (6 bases). Germline-derived CDR1 and CDR2 are SGHTA and FQGNSA. Trimming stripped 4 bases from V and 6 bases from J, with 10 bases between. This CDR3 region has 14 residues. DNA for the CDR3: TGTGCCAGCAGCTACAGGGTGGGTAATTCACCCCTCCACTTT. Its protein product is CASSYRVGNSPLHF.

The rearrangement uses TRBV20-1 and TRBJ1-5; TRBD1 is a possible D gene (5 bases). The CDR3 sequence is 13 residues long. Germline values: CDR1 DFQATT, CDR2 SNEGSKA (reference sequence). Trimming left V 2 bases short and J 9 bases short, with 14 bases between. The CDR3 reads CSARPRPQGPQHF. In DNA, the CDR3 is TGCAGTGCTAGACCCCGACCGCAGGGGCCCCAGCATTTT.

This clonotype was counted a single time. An end of the junction does not agree with germline; a read error may underlie this. The J gene is TRBJ1-5, the V gene TRBV30; D is unresolved. Germline CDR1 is GTSNPN and CDR2 is SVGIG (reference sequence). This CDR3 spans 13 amino acids. The CDR3 DNA reads TGTGCCCGGAGTGTGGATTCGTCTCAGCCCCAGCATTTT. Amino acid sequence: CARSVDSSQPQHF. Full variable domain (rest looked up from reference TRBV30 and TRBJ1-5): SQTIHQWPATLVQPVGSPLSLECTVEGTSNPNLYWYRQAAGRGLQLLFYSVGIGQISSEVPQNLSASRPQDRQFILSSKKLLLSDSGFYLCARSVDSSQPQHFGDGTRLSIL.

Turning to this clonotype: One base away lies a much larger clone, so this may be a sequencing read error. The chain couples TRBV28 to TRBJ2-5; 9 bases match TRBD1. Near its end, the DNA agrees better with TRBJ2-1, so the J call may be wrong. The CDR3 covers 15 residues. The germline gives CDR1 MDHEN, CDR2 SYDVKM. The CDR3 region is CASSKGQGNQETQFF. CDR3 DNA: TGTGCCAGCAGTAAGGGACAGGGAAACCAAGAGACCCAGTTCTTC.

Comment on this clonotype: Germline is not matched at one junction end, which may reflect a read error. This chain uses TRBV9 with TRBJ1-2, with 8 bases identical to TRBD1. The germline V gene has CDR1 SGDLS and CDR2 YYNGEE. The CDR3 consists of 14 residues. CDR3 DNA: TGTGCCTGCAGCGTAGGGGGACAGGTCTATGGCTACACCTTC. This gives the protein CACSVGGQVYGYTF.

This chain uses TRBV3-1 with TRBJ1-5, with TRBD1 matching over 8 bases. Unmatched junction bases numbered 5, after V lost 4 bases and J lost 6 bases. Germline V gene lookup returns CDR1 LGHDT and CDR2 YNNKEL (reference sequence). This CDR3 has 14 amino acids. In DNA form, the CDR3 reads TGTGCCAGCAGCCCGGGGACAGGTGCTCAGCCCCAGCATTTT. Residues: CASSPGTGAQPQHF.

This clonotype has a handful of counts. The CDR3 protein is CASSQTIHNEQYF. CDR3 DNA sequence: TGTGCCAGCAGTCAGACTATTCACAATGAGCAGTACTTC. The chain combines TRBV14 with TRBJ2-7, with TRBD2 as a possible D gene (5 bases). V was clipped by 6 bases and J by 7 bases, with 16 bases between them. This CDR3 spans 13 amino acids. Germline CDR1 SGHDN, CDR2 FVKESK.

This clonotype was observed at least ten times. The CDR3 loop is CASSLAGPLHEQYF. In DNA form, the CDR3 reads TGTGCCAGCAGCTTAGCGGGACCCCTCCACGAGCAGTACTTC. This rearrangement joins TRBV28 to TRBJ2-7, with TRBD2 matching over 8 bases. There are 14 residues in the CDR3. V shed 6 bases and J 5 bases; nucleotides not matched to a gene: 9. From germline, CDR1 is MDHEN and CDR2 SYDVKM.

The chain has TRBV4-2 and TRBJ2-7; D uncertain. Germline loops: CDR1 LGHNA, CDR2 YNFKEQ. V was shortened by 0 bases and J by 4 bases, with 16 bases between the two germline ends. The CDR3 spans 16 residues. The CDR3 protein is CASSQDQTAPIYEQYF. The DNA of the CDR3 is TGTGCCAGCAGCCAAGATCAAACGGCCCCAATTTACGAGCAGTACTTC.

This clonotype was observed a handful of times. This chain uses TRBV20-1 with TRBJ2-3; 7 bases fit TRBD1. Germline CDR1 reads DFQATT; CDR2 reads SNEGSKA (reference sequence). This CDR3 spans 13 amino acids. V lost 5 bases, J lost 2 bases, and 4 bases stayed unmatched. This CDR3 is CSAGGQYTDTQYF. CDR3 nucleotide sequence: TGCAGTGCTGGGGGACAGTACACAGATACGCAGTATTTT.

Of note for this clonotype: This could be a read error, since a much larger clone is one nucleotide away. This chain uses TRBV20-1 with TRBJ2-1; 7 nucleotides agree with TRBD2. The J call may be in error: the DNA end matches TRBJ2-7 better. The CDR3 length is 15 residues. CDR1 is DFQATT, CDR2 SNEGSKA, per germline (reference sequence). In DNA, the CDR3 is TGCAGTGCTAGAGGACTAGCTGGCTCCTACAATGAGCAGTACTTC. It translates to CSARGLAGSYNEQYF.

The V call is TRBV27, the J call TRBJ1-1, with 9 bases matching TRBD1. The CDR3 is 16 residues long. CDR1 and CDR2 from the germline V gene are MNHEY and SMNVEV (reference sequence). The V segment lost 5 bases and the J segment 7 bases; nucleotides outside the gene matches: 14. Here the CDR3 reads CASSPQGAGMVLEAFF. The DNA of the CDR3 is TGTGCCAGCAGTCCACAGGGGGCGGGAATGGTACTTGAAGCTTTCTTT.

CDR3 DNA: TGCAGCGTTGAAGGGAACAGGATCTTGAACACTGAAGCTTTCTTT. It encodes CSVEGNRILNTEAFF. This sequence joins TRBV29-1 and TRBJ1-1, with D maybe TRBD1 (5 bases). The CDR3 loop spans 15 amino acids. Trimming cost V 1 base and J 0 bases, with 12 bases left between them. Germline V lookup: CDR1 SQVTM, CDR2 ANQGSEA.

The chain links TRBV12-3 or TRBV12-4 to TRBJ2-1; D may match TRBD1 or TRBD2 (6 bases each). The germline V and J ends were trimmed by 3 bases and 6 bases, with 15 bases remaining between them. The CDR3 contains 15 residues. The DNA of the CDR3 is TGTGCCAGCAGTTTGTACAGGGAGGAAGGCAATGAGCAGTTCTTC. It yields the protein CASSLYREEGNEQFF.

This clonotype has only a few counts. The genes are TRBV29-1 and TRBJ2-1, with D uncertain. Trimming removed 6 bases from V and 5 bases from J, with 17 bases in between. CDR3 length equals 14 residues. Germline V gives CDR1 SQVTM, CDR2 ANQGSEA. CDR3 amino acids: CSVGHLSPDNEQFF. The DNA of the CDR3 is TGCAGCGTCGGGCACCTCTCACCCGACAATGAGCAGTTCTTC.

The gene calls are TRBV6-2 or TRBV6-3 and TRBJ2-7; D unclear. The CDR3 has 14 amino acids. The germline V gene encodes CDR1 MNHEY and CDR2 SVGEGT. Deletions cut 0 bases from V and 7 bases from J, with 13 bases between. CDR3 nucleotides: TGTGCCAGCAGTTACTCGCAGGTTTACAATGAGCAGTACTTC. This sequence encodes CASSYSQVYNEQYF.

Only a few counts were recorded for this clonotype. CDR3 amino acids: CASSLSGGSYNEQYF. The CDR3 DNA reads TGTGCCAGCAGCCTGAGCGGGGGCTCCTACAATGAGCAGTACTTC. J is TRBJ2-1 and V is TRBV7-2, with 8 bases aligning to TRBD2. With the DNA end fitting TRBJ2-7 better, the J assignment may be wrong. This CDR3 has 15 residues. The germline V gene encodes CDR1 SGHTA and CDR2 FQGNSA.

The gene calls are TRBV21-1 and TRBJ2-1; the table's D call TRBD1 went unverified against the DNA. TRBV21-1 is a listed pseudogene. This CDR3 contains 16 residues. The CDR3 spells CASSDLGGGNYNEQFF. CDR3 sequence (DNA): TGTGCCAGCAGCGACTTAGGGGGGGGTAATTACAATGAGCAGTTCTTC.

This clonotype was seen many times. V is TRBV7-3 and J is TRBJ2-3; 9 nucleotides agree with TRBD2. The CDR3 runs to 15 residues. The trim removed 8 bases at V and 4 bases at J, leaving 10 bases unmatched. Germline values: CDR1 SGHTA, CDR2 FQGTGA. In DNA form, the CDR3 reads TGTGCCAGCTCCAGTATAGCGGGAGTGGCAGATACGCAGTATTTT. This codes for CASSSIAGVADTQYF.

This clonotype was found a few times. The chain is built from TRBV30 and TRBJ2-7, with D possibly TRBD1 on 6 matching bases. The J call is doubtful: the DNA matches TRBJ2-5 better. CDR3 length equals 14 residues. Germline CDR1 reads GTSNPN; CDR2 reads SVGIG (reference sequence). The CDR3 nucleotides read TGTGCCTGGAGTATGGGACAATACCAAGAGACCCAGTACTTC. Its protein product is CAWSMGQYQETQYF.

The J gene is TRBJ2-3, the V gene TRBV28; TRBD2 might be the D (5 bases). Trimming took 6 bases from V and 6 from J, leaving 10 bases between them. This CDR3 region has 12 residues. Germline V lookup: CDR1 MDHEN, CDR2 SYDVKM. For the CDR3, the DNA is TGTGCCAGCAGGGACTCGAGGGATACGCAGTATTTT. Its translation: CASRDSRDTQYF.

V and J are TRBV2 and TRBJ2-1; TRBD2 aligns across 10 bases. Trimming removed 11 bases from V and 8 bases from J; junction bases left unmatched: 12. Germline CDR1 is SNHLY and CDR2 is FYNNEI. CDR3 size: 14 residues. The CDR3 loop is CAGITSGRADEQFF. In DNA, the CDR3 is TGTGCCGGCATTACCAGCGGGAGGGCGGATGAGCAGTTCTTC.

The chain has TRBV7-2 and TRBJ1-2, with 9 bases lining up with TRBD1. Germline loops: CDR1 SGHTA, CDR2 FQGNSA. Trimming took 4 bases from V and 2 from J; bases not matched to a gene: 5. CDR3 length: 15 residues. DNA of the CDR3: TGTGCCAGCAGCTGGGGGACAGGGACGAACTATGGCTACACCTTC. It yields the protein CASSWGTGTNYGYTF. Full variable domain (outside the CDR3, taken from reference TRBV7-2 and TRBJ1-2): GAGVSQSPSNKVTEKGKDVELRCDPISGHTALYWYRQSLGQGLEFLIYFQGNSAPDKSGLPSDRFSAERTGGSVSTLTIQRTQQEDSAVYLCASSWGTGTNYGYTFGSGTRLTVV.

This chain connects TRBV20-1 to TRBJ1-2; D gene unclear. V was trimmed by 3 bases and J by 8 bases, leaving 16 bases between them. The length of the CDR3 is 13 residues. Germline lookup yields CDR1 DFQATT and CDR2 SNEGSKA (reference sequence). In nucleotides, the CDR3 is TGCAGTGCTAGCAAGGATTTCGCTCCGGGCTACACCTTC. It specifies CSASKDFAPGYTF.

The chain carries TRBV7-9 and TRBJ2-1; D is uncertain. In germline, CDR1 is SEHNR, CDR2 FQNEAQ (reference sequence). CDR3 length: 12 amino acids. With 1 base removed from V and 14 bases from J, the gap between germline ends came to 12 bases. The CDR3 DNA is TGTGCCAGCAGCTTAGTGACCGCTGGGAAGTTCTTC. It is translated as CASSLVTAGKFF.

This clonotype has a handful of counts. J is TRBJ2-1 and V is TRBV5-1, with 14 bases aligning to TRBD2. The J segment lost 5 bases and the V segment lost 2 bases, leaving 6 bases of the junction unmatched. From germline, CDR1 is SGHRS and CDR2 YFSETQ. This CDR3 contains 17 residues. The DNA for the CDR3 is TGCGCCAGCAGCTTTAGGACTAGCGGGAGGACAAACAATGAGCAGTTCTTC. Encoded protein: CASSFRTSGRTNNEQFF.

The J gene is TRBJ2-1, the V gene TRBV2, with 9 bases lining up with TRBD2. After removal of 7 bases from V and 4 bases from J, the junction contained 5 bases not matched to a gene. This CDR3 comprises 14 residues. The germline CDR1 and CDR2 sequences are SNHLY and FYNNEI. CDR3 region: CASIRLAGYNEQFF. The CDR3 coding sequence is TGTGCCAGCATACGGCTAGCGGGATACAATGAGCAGTTCTTC.

V is TRBV14 and J is TRBJ2-3; D possibly matches TRBD1 or TRBD2 (5 bases each). CDR3 length: 14 amino acids. With 1 base removed from V and 8 bases from J, the gap between germline ends came to 13 bases. Germline-derived CDR1 and CDR2 are SGHDN and FVKESK. CDR3 nucleotides: TGTGCCAGCAGCCAAGGGACCGCGAGGGGTACGCAGTATTTT. Protein sequence: CASSQGTARGTQYF.

This clonotype was seen a handful of times. The chain combines TRBV30 with TRBJ1-2, with D hard to call. V lost 0 bases to trimming and J lost 5 bases, with 7 bases between them. Germline assignment: CDR1 GTSNPN and CDR2 SVGIG (reference sequence). This CDR3 has 12 amino acids. The CDR3 coding sequence is TGTGCCTGGAGTGTACGAGAGTATGGCTACACCTTC. Its protein product is CAWSVREYGYTF.

With regard to this clonotype: Mismatch with germline at one junction end may stem from a read error. V is TRBV2 and J is TRBJ2-1; 10 nucleotides align to TRBD2. The CDR3 length is 15 residues. Germline CDR1 SNHLY, CDR2 FYNNEI. In nucleotides, the CDR3 is TGTGCCAGCAGTGTCGGGACTAGCGCGTACAGTGAGCAGTTCTTC. Translation gives CASSVGTSAYSEQFF. The full variable domain, its missing parts supplied by reference TRBV2 and TRBJ2-1, is EPEVTQTPSHQVTQMGQEVILRCVPISNHLYFYWYRQILGQKVEFLVSFYNNEISEKSEIFDDQFSVERPDGSNFTLKIRSTKLEDSAMYFCASSVGTSAYSEQFFGPGTRLTVL.

This chain links TRBV5-1 with TRBJ2-7; weak D call: TRBD2 (6 bases). CDR3 length equals 17 residues. Between the trimmed V and J ends, which lost 0 bases and 3 bases, there was a span of 19 bases. CDR1 is SGHRS and CDR2 is YFSETQ in the germline V gene. The CDR3 region has the DNA TGCGCCAGCAGCTTGGTTGGCGGGACCTCCCAGTTCTACGAGCAGTACTTC. Translation gives CASSLVGGTSQFYEQYF.